This is a list of T cell receptor beta chains from one sample in a study of shared clonotypes between healthy human individuals. The data were produced by immunoSEQ multiplex PCR, yet TCRdb's version contains in-frame clones alone and is incomplete. The sample lists a few million clones, approximately 96% seen once, with roughly 0.13% in the top ten. The sequenced sample was naive CD4+ T cells sorted from blood. The origin of the receptors is a man younger than 30 in good health. The CDR3 runs from the conserved cysteine through the conserved F or W. The D gene is left open where the match is weak. Only part of the rows carry a size: once, few, many, or a class if the clone is expanded.

TRBD2	TRBV7-2	.	TRBJ2-1	TGTGCCAGCAGCTTATCAGCGGGGTCCTACAATGAGCAGTTCTTC	CASSLSAGSYNEQFF
.	TRBV19	.	TRBJ2-7	TGTGCCACATCCCCCCGGGCTTACGAGCAGTACTTC	CATSPRAYEQYF
TRBD2	TRBV12-5	.	TRBJ2-1	TGTGCTAGTGGTTTGGTAAAGTTAGCGACTAGCGGGAGGTCGGGCCTACAAAATGAGCAGTTCTTC	CASGLVKLATSGRSGLQNEQFF
.	TRBV10-3	.	TRBJ1-3	TGTGCCATCAGAGCAGGATCCGGCTCTGGAAACACCATATATTTT	CAIRAGSGSGNTIYF
TRBD2	TRBV13	.	TRBJ2-5	TGTGCCAGCGCACTGGGGCGGGGGGACCAAGAGACCCAGTACTTC	CASALGRGDQETQYF
TRBD2	TRBV6-5	.	TRBJ2-3	TGTGCCAGCAGTGTCCAAGCGGGGGGCACAGATACGCAGTATTTT	CASSVQAGGTDTQYF
.	TRBV4-3	.	TRBJ2-7	TGCGCCAGCAGCCAAGGGCAACAGACCTACGAGCAGTACTTC	CASSQGQQTYEQYF
TRBD2	TRBV7-2	.	TRBJ2-7	TGTGCCAGCAGCCCTAGAAGAGGTAGCGGGAGGCTCGACGAGCAGTACTTC	CASSPRRGSGRLDEQYF
.	TRBV29-1	.	TRBJ1-3	TGCAGCGTTGAAGATCGAGTTACTCCTGGAAACACCATATATTTT	CSVEDRVTPGNTIYF
TRBD2	TRBV2	.	TRBJ2-2	TGTGCCAGCAGGAGTAGCGGGAGTATCGGGGAGCTGTTTTTT	CASRSSGSIGELFF
TRBD1	TRBV10-3	.	TRBJ1-1	TGTGCCATCAGGACAGGGGTAACTGAAGCTTTCTTT	CAIRTGVTEAFF
.	TRBV28	.	TRBJ1-6	TGTGCCAGCAGGTTGACAGGAGGTTATTCACCCCTCCACTTT	CASRLTGGYSPLHF
.	TRBV6-5	.	TRBJ2-5	TGTGCCAGCAGTTACTCCTTATCGGGGGAGGAGACCCAGTACTTC	CASSYSLSGEETQYF
.	TRBV5-6	.	TRBJ1-3	TGTGCCAGCAGCTTGGCAGGGGCTGGAAACACCATATATTTT	CASSLAGAGNTIYF
.	TRBV27	.	TRBJ1-2	TGTGCCAGCAGTACGGCAGTTAACTATGGCTACACCTTC	CASSTAVNYGYTF
.	TRBV9	.	TRBJ2-7	TGTGCCAGCAGCGGAACAGGTACCTCCTACGAGCAGTACTTC	CASSGTGTSYEQYF
.	TRBV4-1	.	TRBJ2-5	TGCGCCAGCAGCCAAGATTCTCTCCGGGACCCGGCAGGGGCCCAGTACTTC	CASSQDSLRDPAGAQYF
TRBD2	TRBV5-1	.	TRBJ2-3	TGCGCCAGCAGCCGCAGACCTAGCGGAAACACAGATACGCAGTATTTT	CASSRRPSGNTDTQYF
.	TRBV6-5	.	TRBJ2-7	TGTGCCACCCGCGGATCCTACGAGCAGTACTTC	CATRGSYEQYF
.	TRBV4-1	.	TRBJ2-7	TGCGCCAGCAGCCAGAATAGCCCTAGCTCCTACGAGCAGTACTTC	CASSQNSPSSYEQYF
.	TRBV14	.	TRBJ1-2	TGTGCCAGCAGCCAAGAAAGGGGTCGGACAGCGGGCCGAAGTTATGGCTACACCTTC	CASSQERGRTAGRSYGYTF
TRBD1	TRBV6-1	.	TRBJ1-6	TGTGCCAGCAGTGCGAGATGGACAGGGAGTAATTCACCCCTCCACTTT	CASSARWTGSNSPLHF
.	TRBV6-1	.	TRBJ1-5	TGTGCCAGCAGTGTGGCCTTAGGGGTAGGGCAGCCCCAGCATTTT	CASSVALGVGQPQHF
TRBD2	TRBV5-8	.	TRBJ2-5	TGTGCCAGCAGCCTCAAGCGGGGGGGCTGGCAAGAGACCCAGTACTTC	CASSLKRGGWQETQYF
.	TRBV18	.	TRBJ2-7	TGTGCCAGCTCACCATACGCAGGATTCTACGAGCAGTACTTC	CASSPYAGFYEQYF
.	TRBV5-1	.	TRBJ1-3	TGCGCCAGCAGCTTGGAACGGGTCTCTGGAAACACCATATATTTT	CASSLERVSGNTIYF
.	TRBV10-2	.	TRBJ1-2	TGCGCCAGCAGTGTAGCGGGACCTACTAACTATGGCTACACCTTC	CASSVAGPTNYGYTF
TRBD2	TRBV4-1	once	TRBJ2-7	TGCGCCAGCAGCCAAGATACCGCTAGCGGGAGCTCCTACGAGCAGTACTTC	CASSQDTASGSSYEQYF
.	TRBV7-2	.	TRBJ2-1	TGTGCCAGCAGCTTACTTAAGGGGAACTACAATGAGCAGTTCTTC	CASSLLKGNYNEQFF
.	TRBV29-1	.	TRBJ1-1	TGCAGCGTTGTTAGGGAGAGCACTGAAGCTTTCTTT	CSVVRESTEAFF
TRBD1	TRBV7-8	.	TRBJ1-1	TGTGCCAGCAGCTTAGTCCAGGGGGATGCTTTCTTT	CASSLVQGDAFF
.	TRBV4-1	.	TRBJ1-5	TGCGCCAGCAGCCAAGGGCCACCGGCGCCCCAGCATTTT	CASSQGPPAPQHF
.	TRBV9	.	TRBJ2-7	TGTGCCAGCAGCGTGGATTACGGCCATTACGAGCAGTACTTC	CASSVDYGHYEQYF
TRBD1	TRBV5-1	.	TRBJ1-6	TGCGCCAGCAGCTTGGTTTTCGGCCAGGGGGATTCACCCCTCCACTTT	CASSLVFGQGDSPLHF
.	TRBV2	.	TRBJ2-2	TGTGCCAGCAGTGGACAGGAGAACACCGGGGAGCTGTTTTTT	CASSGQENTGELFF
TRBD2	TRBV6-5	.	TRBJ2-2	TGTGCCAGCAGTTACTCAGGGAGGGCGAGGGTCGGGGAGCTGTTTTTT	CASSYSGRARVGELFF
.	TRBV5-4	.	TRBJ2-1	TGTGCCAGCAGCTTCGGGGGTAATTCCTACAATGAGCAGTTCTTC	CASSFGGNSYNEQFF
.	TRBV11-2	few	TRBJ2-7	TGTGCCAGCAGCTCCTCCTACGAGCAGTACTTC	CASSSSYEQYF
.	TRBV11-2	.	TRBJ2-7	TGTGCCAGCAGCCATACAGGGTACGAGCAGTACTTC	CASSHTGYEQYF
.	TRBV5-1	.	TRBJ2-7	TGCGCCAGCAGCTTCCTCGGGGGAGGTTACGAGCAGTACTTC	CASSFLGGGYEQYF
.	TRBV6-6	.	TRBJ1-1	TGTGCCAGCAGTTACGGAGGAATGAACACTGAAGCTTTCTTT	CASSYGGMNTEAFF
.	TRBV5-6	.	TRBJ2-5	TGTGCCAGCAGCTACCGGGACTTCCAAGAGACCCAGTACTTC	CASSYRDFQETQYF
.	TRBV6-1	.	TRBJ2-7	TGTGCCAGCAGTGAAGCGGTACAGCGCTACGAGCAGTACTTC	CASSEAVQRYEQYF
.	TRBV15	.	TRBJ2-5	TGTGCCACCAGCAGAGTACAGGGTCTGCAAGAGACCCAGTACTTC	CATSRVQGLQETQYF
.	TRBV14	.	TRBJ1-6	TGTGCCAGCAGCCAAGATCTGGGCGGGCCACCCCTCCACTTT	CASSQDLGGPPLHF
TRBD2	TRBV7-2	.	TRBJ2-2	TGTGCCAGCCAACCCCCGGGGCTAGCGGGAGTAGGAACCGGGGAGCTGTTTTTT	CASQPPGLAGVGTGELFF
TRBD2	TRBV7-9	.	TRBJ2-3	TGTGCCAGCGGATATGGAGGGGAGGGTCTGTCAGATACGCAGTATTTT	CASGYGGEGLSDTQYF
.	TRBV7-2	.	TRBJ2-3	TGTGCCAGCAGCTTAGACCCTAGAGGTCTCGGCACAGATACGCAGTATTTT	CASSLDPRGLGTDTQYF
.	TRBV5-6	.	TRBJ1-1	TGTGCCAGCAGCTTGGACCAGGGACGGCTGAACACTGAAGCTTTCTTT	CASSLDQGRLNTEAFF
.	TRBV5-6	.	TRBJ1-1	TGTGCCAGCAGCTTTTTAGAGGGAGGGCCTGAAGCTTTCTTT	CASSFLEGGPEAFF